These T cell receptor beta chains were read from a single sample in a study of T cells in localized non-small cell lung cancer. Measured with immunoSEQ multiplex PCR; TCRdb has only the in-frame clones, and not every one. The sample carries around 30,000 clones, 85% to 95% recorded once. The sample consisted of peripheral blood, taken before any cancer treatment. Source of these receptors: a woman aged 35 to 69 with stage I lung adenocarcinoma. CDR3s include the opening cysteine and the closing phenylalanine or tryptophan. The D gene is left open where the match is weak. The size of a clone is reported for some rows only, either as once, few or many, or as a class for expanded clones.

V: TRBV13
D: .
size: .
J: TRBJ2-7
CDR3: CASSLGVRWEPHYEQYF
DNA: TGTGCCAGCAGCTTAGGAGTTCGGTGGGAACCACACTACGAGCAGTACTTC

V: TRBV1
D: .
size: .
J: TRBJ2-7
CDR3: CTSSQAGQGRYEQYF
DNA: TGCACCAGCAGCCAAGCGGGACAGGGTCGGTACGAGCAGTACTTC

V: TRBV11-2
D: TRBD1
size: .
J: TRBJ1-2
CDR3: CASSPQGVEGYTF
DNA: TGTGCCAGCAGCCCGCAGGGGGTGGAGGGCTACACCTTC

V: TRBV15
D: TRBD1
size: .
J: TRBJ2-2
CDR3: CATSRGTGGATGELFF
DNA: TGTGCCACCAGCAGAGGGACAGGGGGGGCAACCGGGGAGCTGTTTTTT

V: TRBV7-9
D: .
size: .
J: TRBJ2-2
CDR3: CASSLLLNTGELFF
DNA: TGTGCCAGCAGCCTTCTCCTAAACACCGGGGAGCTGTTTTTT

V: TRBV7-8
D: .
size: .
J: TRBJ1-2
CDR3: CASSLRGAANYGYTF
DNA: TGTGCCAGCAGCTTGCGGGGGGCCGCTAACTATGGCTACACCTTC

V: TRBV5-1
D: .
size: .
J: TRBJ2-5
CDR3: CASSAQETQYF
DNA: TGCGCCAGCAGTGCCCAAGAGACCCAGTACTTC

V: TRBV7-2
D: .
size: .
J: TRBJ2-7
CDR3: CASSRRTGSTYEQYF
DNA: TGTGCCAGCAGCCGTCGCACCGGGTCGACCTACGAGCAGTACTTC

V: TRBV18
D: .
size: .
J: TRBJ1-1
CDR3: CASSQGEETEAFF
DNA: TGTGCCAGCTCACAGGGAGAGGAGACTGAAGCTTTCTTT

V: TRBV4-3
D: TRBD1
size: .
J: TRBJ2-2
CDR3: CASSVPGTGTNTGELFF
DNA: TGCGCCAGCAGCGTACCCGGGACAGGCACGAACACCGGGGAGCTGTTTTTT

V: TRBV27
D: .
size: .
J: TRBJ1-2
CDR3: CASSLGSAPRTSYTF
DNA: TGTGCCAGCAGTCTAGGTTCGGCCCCGAGGACCAGCTACACCTTC

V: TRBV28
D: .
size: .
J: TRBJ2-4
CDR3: CASSFLDLRGTKNIQYF
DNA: TGTGCCAGCAGTTTTCTGGACCTCCGGGGAACCAAAAACATTCAGTACTTC

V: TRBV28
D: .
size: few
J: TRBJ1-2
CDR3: CASSPAYGYTF
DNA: TGTGCCAGCTCCCCGGCCTATGGCTACACCTTC

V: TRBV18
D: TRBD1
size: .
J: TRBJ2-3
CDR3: CASSPPGQGGRGTDTQYF
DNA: TGTGCCAGCTCACCACCAGGTCAAGGGGGCAGGGGCACAGATACGCAGTATTTT

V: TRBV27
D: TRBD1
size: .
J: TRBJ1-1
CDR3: CASSLRQGVTEAFF
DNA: TGTGCCAGCAGTTTGCGGCAGGGGGTGACTGAAGCTTTCTTT

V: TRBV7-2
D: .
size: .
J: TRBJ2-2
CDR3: CASSLTRNTGELFF
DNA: TGTGCCAGCAGCTTAACAAGGAACACCGGGGAGCTGTTTTTT